The 6 T cell receptor beta chains below all came from one sample that was sequenced in a study of blood T cell repertoires in COVID-19. Data came from immunoSEQ multiplex PCR; TCRdb stores just in-frame clones and leaves some out. The table has 250,000 or so clones, approximately 92% seen once. Sequencing was performed on peripheral blood. These receptors all stem from a woman aged 35 to 49 who had recovered from COVID-19.

The chain carries TRBV7-2 and TRBJ2-2, with D hard to call. CDR3 length: 17 residues. V lost 4 bases and J 7 bases, leaving 22 bases between the germline ends. In germline, CDR1 is SGHTA, CDR2 FQGNSA. The CDR3 DNA is TGTGCCAGCAGCTCCCTTTGGCAGCGTTTAAAAGTCGGGGAGCTGTTTTTT. Encoded protein: CASSSLWQRLKVGELFF.

This rearrangement joins TRBV29-1 to TRBJ2-7, with D unresolved. V lost 0 bases and J lost 6, with 12 bases in between. CDR1 is SQVTM, CDR2 ANQGSEA, per germline. The CDR3 runs 13 residues. Here the CDR3 DNA reads TGCAGCGTTGAAGAAGCAGGTCTTAGCGAGCAGTACTTC. Its translation is CSVEEAGLSEQYF.

V and J are TRBV6-2 or TRBV6-3 and TRBJ2-2; TRBD2 matches 7 bases. Germline assignment: CDR1 MNHEY and CDR2 SVGEGT. This CDR3 is built from 14 residues. Trimming removed 6 bases from V and 6 bases from J; junction bases left unmatched: 7. In DNA form, the CDR3 reads TGTGCCAGCAGCCCAATAGGGAGGGCCGGGGAGCTGTTTTTT. The encoded protein is CASSPIGRAGELFF.

This clone was seen only a few times. The chain links TRBV28 to TRBJ1-1; no clear D gene. This CDR3 comprises 13 residues. Germline V gene sequence: CDR1 MDHEN, CDR2 SYDVKM. The germline V and J ends were trimmed by 6 bases and 2 bases, with 10 bases remaining between them. CDR3 sequence: CASRSLPNTEAFF. CDR3 sequence (DNA): TGTGCCAGCAGAAGCTTGCCAAACACTGAAGCTTTCTTT.

This chain uses TRBV7-2 with TRBJ1-1; unclear D gene. The length of the CDR3 is 16 residues. CDR1 and CDR2 (germline): SGHTA, FQGNSA. The V and J ends lost 1 base and 0 bases respectively, with 12 bases between them. CDR3 loop: CASSLVQLVLNTEAFF. The CDR3 nucleotides read TGTGCCAGCAGCTTAGTCCAGCTAGTTTTGAACACTGAAGCTTTCTTT.

The chain joins TRBV5-1 to TRBJ2-2; 10 bases map to TRBD2. With 0 bases clipped from V and 4 bases from J, the junction kept 12 bases outside the gene matches. This CDR3 is built from 19 residues. The germline CDR1 and CDR2 sequences are SGHRS and YFSETQ. In DNA, the CDR3 is TGCGCCAGCAGCTTGGTCAGCGGGGGGGCCGCGTGGAGCACCGGGGAGCTGTTTTTT. Protein product: CASSLVSGGAAWSTGELFF.